Listed here is a single T cell receptor (beta chain). Its antigen is undetermined. These data belong to a study of cytomegalovirus exposure and HLA in healthy donors. Findings of the study overall: According to a later analysis, TCR clusters from the first cohort tended to co-occur in the 120 or so validation repertoires.

V lost 0 bases and J lost 4; bases outside the gene matches: 9. The length of the CDR3 is 17 residues. CDR1 SGHRS and CDR2 YFSETQ come from the germline V gene. Method: immunoSEQ multiplex PCR; TCRdb's copy keeps in-frame clones and lacks some. This sample has 330,000 or so clones, with about nine tenths found just once. The sequencing input was PBMCs. This rearrangement joins TRBV5-1 to TRBJ1-4; 7 positions agree with TRBD1. The receptor's source is a woman in her late teens or twenties in good health and CMV-seronegative. The CDR3 DNA sequence: TGCGCCAGCAGCTTGGGAATTATGCAGGGGGATAATGAAAAACTGTTTTTT. This sequence encodes CASSLGIMQGDNEKLFF.